The 28 T cell receptor beta chains below come from one sample, sequenced in a study of T cells in Graves' hyperthyroidism and ophthalmopathy. Amplification of TCR beta CDR3 regions was performed using RNA transcripts as template. The primer set for the first-round RT-PCR of the TCR CDR3 was HTBI. MiXCR was run by TCRdb on the multiplex PCR reads, yielding one entry per CDR3 protein. Of about 290,000 distinct CDR3 sequences listed, roughly an eighth were seen once; the top ten hold roughly 8.2%. Sequenced input: blood. These receptors all stem from a woman aged 40 to 50 with Graves' hyperthyroidism.

The gene calls are TRBV19 and TRBJ1-5; a weak D match, TRBD1 (6 bases). Deletions cut 10 bases from V and 2 bases from J, with 15 bases between. The CDR3 totals 14 residues. Germline-derived CDR1 and CDR2 are LNHDA and SQIVND (reference sequence). CDR3 amino acids: CATTGPGGNQPQHF. The CDR3 nucleotides are TGTGCCACCACCGGACCAGGGGGCAATCAGCCCCAGCATTTT.

This clonotype appeared many times. The chain uses TRBV2 and TRBJ2-3, with 9 positions matching TRBD2. The CDR3 is made up of 15 amino acids. CDR1 is SNHLY and CDR2 is FYNNEI in the germline V gene. V lost 4 bases, J lost 4 bases, and 6 bases stayed unmatched. The CDR3 DNA sequence: TGTGCCAGCAGTGGACTAGCGGCTGCCGCAGATACGCAGTATTTT. As protein: CASSGLAAAADTQYF.

The rearrangement joins TRBV19 to TRBJ1-1, with D possibly matching TRBD1 (6 bases). The germline V and J ends were trimmed by 7 bases and 1 base, with 19 bases remaining between them. The CDR3 has 16 amino acids. Germline V gene sequence: CDR1 LNHDA, CDR2 SQIVND (reference sequence). Here the CDR3 DNA reads TGTGCCAGTACCCCCGGGGGGGCTATCGGGAACACTGAAGCTTTCTTT. It is translated as CASTPGGAIGNTEAFF.

The gene calls are TRBV18 and TRBJ1-5; D unresolved. The V end was cut by 2 bases, the J end by 0 bases, with 8 bases between. Germline V gives CDR1 KGHSH, CDR2 LQKENI. The CDR3 length is 15 residues. The DNA of the CDR3 is TGTGCCAGCTCACCAGGCGGCACTAGCAATCAGCCCCAGCATTTT. As protein: CASSPGGTSNQPQHF.

There are a few counts of this clonotype. The chain couples TRBV5-1 to TRBJ2-6, with no clear D. CDR3 length equals 15 residues. In germline, CDR1 is SGHRS, CDR2 YFSETQ. Trimming took 5 bases from V and 4 from J, leaving 13 bases between them. CDR3 sequence reads: CASRPTGSGANVLTF. The CDR3 DNA reads TGCGCCAGCAGACCCACCGGGTCAGGGGCCAACGTCCTGACTTTC.

This clonotype appeared many times. The chain carries TRBV20-1 and TRBJ2-7; 11 bases match TRBD2. Germline V gives CDR1 DFQATT, CDR2 SNEGSKA (reference sequence). This CDR3 has 16 amino acids. V lost 3 bases to trimming and J lost 3 bases; unmatched junction nucleotides: 10. The CDR3, as DNA: TGCAGTGCTAGTGGGGTTGTAGCGGGAGGGTTCTACGAGCAGTACTTC. Translation: CSASGVVAGGFYEQYF.

J is TRBJ1-5 and V is TRBV6-5; D is ambiguous. The V end was cut by 2 bases, the J end by 5 bases, with 10 bases between. Per germline, CDR1 MNHEY and CDR2 SVGAGI. This CDR3 spans 14 amino acids. The CDR3 here is CASSYSDGDQPQHF. DNA for the CDR3: TGTGCCAGCAGTTACAGTGACGGTGATCAGCCCCAGCATTTT.

This clonotype showed up many times. The chain links TRBV20-1 to TRBJ1-2; maybe TRBD1 (6 bases). Trimming left V 6 bases short and J 0 bases short, with 20 bases between. CDR3 length equals 16 residues. Germline CDR1 and CDR2: DFQATT and SNEGSKA (reference sequence). CDR3 bases: TGCAGTGCCACTACTGTCGGACAGACTACTAACTATGGCTACACCTTC. Translated, it gives CSATTVGQTTNYGYTF.

DNA of the CDR3: TGTGCCAGCAGCTTAACGAGGCTAGCGGGAGGTGAGGAGCAGTTCTTC. Its translation is CASSLTRLAGGEEQFF. The rearrangement links TRBV7-3 to TRBJ2-1, with 11 positions matching TRBD2. V lost 0 bases, J lost 10 bases, and 8 bases stayed unmatched. The CDR3 is made up of 16 amino acids. In germline, CDR1 is SGHTA, CDR2 FQGTGA.

This clonotype was counted ten times or more. This chain joins TRBV11-2 and TRBJ2-5, with D unresolved. The germline CDR1 and CDR2 sequences are SGHAT and FQNNGV. The length of the CDR3 is 14 residues. Between the trimmed V and J ends, which lost 1 base and 4 bases, there was a span of 10 bases. The DNA of the CDR3 is TGTGCCAGCAGCTTAGGGCTAGACCCAGAGACCCAGTACTTC. Its translation is CASSLGLDPETQYF.

This clonotype was counted ten times or more. The chain employs TRBV7-2 and TRBJ2-5; D is tentatively TRBD1 or TRBD2 (5 bases each). This CDR3 is 13 amino acids long. Germline CDR1 and CDR2: SGHTA and FQGNSA. V gave up 1 base and J gave up 4 bases, with 7 bases separating them. CDR3 sequence: CASSLGGTETQYF. DNA for the CDR3: TGTGCCAGCAGCTTAGGTGGGACAGAGACCCAGTACTTC.

This clonotype was counted ten times or more. J is TRBJ2-3 and V is TRBV7-8; no clear D gene. Trimming pared 5 bases from V and 2 bases from J, leaving 11 bases between. From germline, CDR1 is SGHVS and CDR2 FQNEAQ. This CDR3 is 14 amino acids long. The CDR3 sequence: CASSPTEDTDTQYF. The CDR3 region has the DNA TGTGCCAGCAGCCCCACTGAGGACACAGATACGCAGTATTTT.

This clonotype was counted between two and nine times. The chain carries TRBV5-6 and TRBJ1-1, with 7 bases identical to TRBD1. V shed 0 bases, J shed 4 bases, and the junction held 9 bases outside the gene matches. Germline V gene lookup returns CDR1 SGHDT and CDR2 YYEEEE. The CDR3 runs 16 residues. The CDR3 loop is CASSLDRGDSTTEAFF. The DNA for the CDR3 is TGTGCCAGCAGCTTGGATAGAGGGGACAGCACCACTGAAGCTTTCTTT. The full variable domain, rest sourced from reference TRBV5-6 and TRBJ1-1, is DAGVTQSPTHLIKTRGQQVTLRCSPKSGHDTVSWYQQALGQGPQFIFQYYEEEERQRGNFPDRFSGHQFPNYSSELNVNALLLGDSALYLCASSLDRGDSTTEAFFGQGTRLTVV.

This clonotype was recorded at least ten times. The chain is built from TRBV2 and TRBJ1-6, with 7 bases lining up with TRBD1. The CDR3 length is 11 residues. V trimming: 11 bases; J trimming: 13 bases; junction bases outside the gene matches: 8. Germline V gene data show CDR1 as SNHLY and CDR2 as FYNNEI. The CDR3 nucleotides read TGTGCCCCCAGGGGGGGAAAGCCCCTCCACTTT. Translating gives CAPRGGKPLHF.

This clonotype was counted a few times. The CDR3 sequence is CASSEGGAGTEAFF. DNA for the CDR3: TGTGCCAGTAGTGAAGGGGGCGCGGGCACTGAAGCTTTCTTT. The genes are TRBV19 and TRBJ1-1, with TRBD1 matching over 7 bases. The ends lost 5 bases at V and 4 bases at J; junction bases unmatched: 7. The CDR3 totals 14 residues. The germline V gene encodes CDR1 LNHDA and CDR2 SQIVND (reference sequence).

This clonotype was seen ten or more times. The genes are TRBV5-1 and TRBJ2-7; tentatively, D is TRBD1 or TRBD2 (5 bases each). V was shortened by 0 bases and J by 0 bases, with 10 bases between the two germline ends. CDR1 is SGHRS, CDR2 YFSETQ, per germline. The CDR3 totals 15 residues. As DNA, the CDR3 is TGCGCCAGCAGCTTGGCCCTGGGACCCTCCTACGAGCAGTACTTC. Encoded protein: CASSLALGPSYEQYF.

The rearrangement joins TRBV19 to TRBJ1-5, with TRBD1 matching 7 bases. CDR3 length: 16 residues. CDR1 and CDR2 (germline): LNHDA, SQIVND (reference sequence). V trimming: 3 bases; J trimming: 2 bases; junction bases outside the gene matches: 7. CDR3 region: CASSMRAGGRNQPQHF. The CDR3 DNA sequence: TGTGCCAGTAGTATGAGGGCAGGGGGTCGCAATCAGCCCCAGCATTTT.

This clonotype was picked up many times. The chain uses TRBV7-2 and TRBJ1-5, with TRBD1 matching over 9 bases. The germline V gene encodes CDR1 SGHTA and CDR2 FQGNSA. The CDR3 contains 16 residues. The V gene end was trimmed by 5 bases and the J gene end by 5 bases; junction bases not matched to a gene: 10. CDR3 in DNA: TGTGCCAGCAGCAAACCTGGGACAGGGCCATATCAGCCCCAGCATTTT. It encodes CASSKPGTGPYQPQHF. Combining the CDR3 with reference TRBV7-2 and TRBJ1-5 gives the whole variable domain GAGVSQSPSNKVTEKGKDVELRCDPISGHTALYWYRQSLGQGLEFLIYFQGNSAPDKSGLPSDRFSAERTGGSVSTLTIQRTQQEDSAVYLCASSKPGTGPYQPQHFGDGTRLSIL.

The chain carries TRBV10-3 and TRBJ2-7; 12 bases fit TRBD2. With V trimmed by 4 bases and J by 6 bases, 7 bases remained unmatched. Germline CDR1 is ENHRY and CDR2 is SYGVKD. This CDR3 region has 15 residues. CDR3 loop: CAISALAGGPVEQYF. The CDR3 DNA is TGTGCCATCAGTGCCCTAGCGGGAGGGCCGGTCGAGCAGTACTTC.

The chain combines TRBV3-1 with TRBJ2-7; unclear D gene. The CDR3 extends over 12 amino acids. Trimming cost V 4 bases and J 6 bases, with 10 bases left between them. CDR1 and CDR2 (germline): LGHDT, YNNKEL (reference sequence). The CDR3 here is CASSRRNGEQYF. CDR3 coding DNA: TGTGCCAGCAGCCGAAGAAATGGCGAGCAGTACTTC.

There are a few counts of this clonotype. J is TRBJ2-2 and V is TRBV7-9; TRBD2 agrees at 11 bases. The CDR3 sequence is 16 residues long. Germline CDR1 and CDR2: SEHNR and FQNEAQ (reference sequence). The J segment lost 3 bases and the V segment lost 5 bases, leaving 5 bases of the junction unmatched. CDR3 nucleotides: TGTGCCAGCAGCCCCCGGGGACTAGCGGACACCGGGGAGCTGTTTTTT. It is translated as CASSPRGLADTGELFF.

This chain joins TRBV20-1 and TRBJ2-7; the match to TRBD2 covers 10 bases. Germline V CDR1 and CDR2: DFQATT, SNEGSKA (reference sequence). The V gene end was trimmed by 3 bases and the J gene end by 3 bases; junction bases not matched to a gene: 11. The CDR3 sequence is 16 residues long. The CDR3 here is CSARGLTSGTLYEQYF. The CDR3 DNA follows: TGCAGTGCTAGGGGATTAACTAGCGGGACCCTCTACGAGCAGTACTTC.

This chain connects TRBV10-3 to TRBJ2-3; 8 bases fit TRBD2. This CDR3 spans 14 amino acids. Germline assignment: CDR1 ENHRY and CDR2 SYGVKD. V was clipped by 10 bases and J by 5 bases; unmatched bases: 11. CDR3 sequence reads: CATGNGGAGDTQYF. CDR3 nucleotides: TGTGCCACCGGCAACGGGGGGGCCGGAGATACGCAGTATTTT.

This clonotype was recorded at least ten times. The V gene is TRBV20-1, the J gene TRBJ1-2; D is unclear. The V end lost 4 bases, the J end lost 3 bases, and 6 bases lay between the germline ends. This CDR3 contains 11 residues. Germline V gives CDR1 DFQATT, CDR2 SNEGSKA (reference sequence). CDR3 nucleotides: TGCAGTGCTACCAAGGACTATGGCTACACCTTC. It specifies CSATKDYGYTF.

V is TRBV28 and J is TRBJ1-2, with 7 bases lining up with TRBD1. The CDR3 runs 15 residues. Germline CDR1 is MDHEN and CDR2 is SYDVKM. V trimming: 3 bases; J trimming: 2 bases; junction bases outside the gene matches: 6. The CDR3 coding sequence is TGTGCCAGCAGTTTGTGGACAGGCCTAAACTATGGCTACACCTTC. Translated, it gives CASSLWTGLNYGYTF.

The count of this clonotype is one. This chain links TRBV19 with TRBJ2-1; D not resolved. V dropped 0 bases and J dropped 6 bases, with 6 bases sitting between them. CDR3 size: 13 residues. The germline V gene encodes CDR1 LNHDA and CDR2 SQIVND (reference sequence). CDR3 DNA sequence: TGTGCCAGTAGTATAGACAGGAGCAATGAGCAGTTCTTC. Its translation is CASSIDRSNEQFF.

The chain couples TRBV28 to TRBJ2-6; tentatively, D is TRBD1 or TRBD2 (5 bases each). CDR3 size: 16 residues. Germline CDR1 is MDHEN and CDR2 is SYDVKM. V lost 5 bases and J 2 bases, leaving 13 bases between the germline ends. CDR3 loop: CASSGGRIPGANVLTF. The CDR3 DNA reads as TGTGCCAGCAGTGGGGGACGCATCCCTGGGGCCAACGTCCTGACTTTC. Full variable domain (rest looked up from reference TRBV28 and TRBJ2-6): DVKVTQSSRYLVKRTGEKVFLECVQDMDHENMFWYRQDPGLGLRLIYFSYDVKMKEKGDIPEGYSVSREKKERFSLILESASTNQTSMYLCASSGGRIPGANVLTFGAGSRLTVL.

This clonotype has at least ten counts. The rearrangement joins TRBV19 to TRBJ1-2; D uncertain. Trimming removed 3 bases from V and 2 bases from J, with 13 bases in between. The CDR3 has 15 amino acids. From germline, CDR1 is LNHDA and CDR2 SQIVND (reference sequence). The CDR3 coding sequence is TGTGCCAGTAGTATTCGCCTTACAGCAAACTATGGCTACACCTTC. Translating gives CASSIRLTANYGYTF.